This T cell receptor beta chain is drawn from a study of brain T cells in children with intractable seizures. The time point here: blood from clinic visit 5 months post-surgery; TSC patient then seizure free. Pre-surgery treatment included at least one anti-epileptic drug. Using immunoSEQ multiplex PCR, the repertoire was profiled, and TCRdb retains in-frame clones only, with some absent. This table holds 340,000 or so clones, about 93% found once. The V segment lost 3 bases and the J segment 0 bases; nucleotides outside the gene matches: 4. Germline V gene sequence: CDR1 MDHEN, CDR2 SYDVKM. This CDR3 contains 16 residues.

The origin of this receptor is a boy under two years old with tuberous sclerosis and intractable seizures. The sequencing used peripheral blood, collected more than 4 months after surgery. The chain has TRBV28 and TRBJ2-4; the match to TRBD1 covers 8 bases. Written as DNA, the CDR3 is TGTGCCAGCAGTTTGGGCAGGGGGCTAGCCAAAAACATTCAGTACTTC. It yields the protein CASSLGRGLAKNIQYF.